This T cell receptor beta chain was documented in a study of T cell changes during pregnancy in multiple sclerosis. The assay was immunoSEQ multiplex PCR, and TCRdb's table has in-frame clones only and misses some. The sample holds about 84,000 clones, 94% seen once. This CDR3 has 15 amino acids. The germline V gene encodes CDR1 SGHRS and CDR2 YFSETQ. Trimming took 4 bases from V and 4 from J, leaving 17 bases between them. The TCR originated in a female donor in good health, enrolled as a control in a pregnancy study. This sequence joins TRBV5-1 and TRBJ1-1, with D possibly TRBD1 on 6 matching bases. Sample: peripheral blood, taken in the second trimester of pregnancy. CDR3 bases: TGCGCCAGCAGCCGGATAGGGGGGGCGGGCACTGAAGCTTTCTTT. It translates to CASSRIGGAGTEAFF.